The 5 T cell receptor beta chains in this list originate from one sample, sequenced in a study of CD8 T cells in Susac syndrome. Reverse transcription used 0.5 to 1 ug RNA and random hexamers. TCRdb re-derived calls from the immunoSEQ multiplex PCR reads in MiXCR, one entry per CDR3 protein. This sample has about 180,000 distinct CDR3 sequences, with 95% found just once. Sequencing was carried out using CD8+ T cells from PBMCs. The receptors originated from a human donor with multiple sclerosis.

The J gene is TRBJ2-7, the V gene TRBV7-9; 12 nucleotides line up with TRBD1. V lost 5 bases to trimming and J lost 1 base; unmatched junction nucleotides: 6. Germline V gives CDR1 SEHNR, CDR2 FQNEAQ (reference sequence). This CDR3 is built from 16 residues. The DNA for the CDR3 is TGTGCCAGCAGCGGACCGGGACAGGGGGCGTCCTACGAGCAGTACTTC. This translates into CASSGPGQGASYEQYF. The entire variable domain, with the rest obtained from reference TRBV7-9 and TRBJ2-7, is as follows: DTGVSQNPRHKITKRGQNVTFRCDPISEHNRLYWYRQTLGQGPEFLTYFQNEAQLEKSRLLSDRFSAERPKGSFSTLEIQRTEQGDSAMYLCASSGPGQGASYEQYFGPGTRLTVT.

The chain uses TRBV2 and TRBJ2-2; 7 bases are a match to TRBD2. V dropped 4 bases and J dropped 4; count of bases not matched to a gene: 12. Germline V gene data show CDR1 as SNHLY and CDR2 as FYNNEI. CDR3 length equals 17 residues. CDR3 bases: TGTGCCAGCAGTGTGTCGGTTGGGAGGGGACTCACCGGGGAGCTGTTTTTT. As protein: CASSVSVGRGLTGELFF.

J is TRBJ2-7 and V is TRBV27, with TRBD2 as a possible D gene (5 bases). The V gene lost 6 bases and the J gene lost 0 bases, with 15 bases spanning the gap. This CDR3 region has 15 residues. Germline V gives CDR1 MNHEY, CDR2 SMNVEV (reference sequence). In DNA form, the CDR3 reads TGTGCCAGCAGCGTACAGACTATTAGCTCCTACGAGCAGTACTTC. Its translation: CASSVQTISSYEQYF.

The chain carries TRBV6-5 and TRBJ2-7, with TRBD2 as a possible D gene (5 bases). The ends were cut back, 8 bases at V and 6 bases at J, with 17 bases in the middle. The CDR3 has 13 residues. Germline values: CDR1 MNHEY, CDR2 SVGAGI. The CDR3 here is CASSGQFRGEQYF. CDR3 in DNA: TGTGCCAGCTCCGGTCAGTTCCGGGGCGAGCAGTACTTC.

The V gene is TRBV9, the J gene TRBJ2-6; D is uncertain. This CDR3 region has 12 residues. Trimming cost V 9 bases and J 1 base, with 5 bases left between them. Germline V gives CDR1 SGDLS, CDR2 YYNGEE. For the CDR3, the DNA is TGTGCCACCACTTCTGGGGCCAACGTCCTGACTTTC. Its translation: CATTSGANVLTF.